This T cell receptor (beta chain) originates from a study of T cell clonality in common variable immunodeficiency. Heparinized whole blood, 5 to 8 ml, came from each donor. Method: immunoSEQ multiplex PCR; TCRdb's copy keeps in-frame clones and lacks some. This table holds some 50,000 clones with no singletons; the top ten claim about 1.8%. Overall study results and limits: Common variable immunodeficiency TCR beta sequences reportedly had fewer deletions and N-nucleotide insertions. Patient heterogeneity in the CVID cohort limited correlations between repertoire features and clinical complications.

Details on this clone: As yet, its antigen is unknown. Read data end 3 residues before the CDR3 end; the end is taken from the germline J gene.

This CDR3 contains 17 residues. Germline V gene lookup returns CDR1 SGHVS and CDR2 FQNEAQ. V lost 5 bases and J 0 bases, leaving 17 bases between the germline ends. This chain uses TRBV7-8 with TRBJ1-5, with D tentatively TRBD1 (6 bases). Material: peripheral blood mononuclear cells. The TCR was taken from a person aged 18 to 70 in good health. CDR3 DNA (partial): TGTGCCAGCAGCCCCGAGGACAGCCTCTATAGCAATCAGCCC. Amino acid sequence: CASSPEDSLYSNQP. The CDR3 as a whole reads CASSPEDSLYSNQPQHF.